A single sample is the source of the 27 T cell receptor beta chains below, sequenced in a study of blood T cell repertoires in COVID-19. Sequencing was performed with immunoSEQ multiplex PCR; in TCRdb, only in-frame clones are kept and a portion is missing. The top ten clones hold 2.3% of a sample with around 120,000 clones, 60% to 85% of them seen once. Input material: peripheral blood. Receptor source: a man between 65 and 85 years old with acute or convalescent COVID-19.

The rearrangement joins TRBV19 to TRBJ1-6; TRBD1 aligns across 12 bases. CDR3 size: 17 residues. Germline CDR1 LNHDA, CDR2 SQIVND (reference sequence). The junction had 8 bases not matched to a gene; V was cut back by 5 bases and J by 6 bases. CDR3 nucleotide sequence: TGTGCCAGTAGTTTCGCGGGACAGGGGGCATCTAATTCACCCCTCCACTTT. It codes for CASSFAGQGASNSPLHF.

The sample holds a few counts of this clone. J is TRBJ1-6 and V is TRBV19; D is uncertain. V lost 3 bases and J lost 7, with 10 bases in between. Germline CDR1 and CDR2: LNHDA and SQIVND (reference sequence). The CDR3 is 14 amino acids. The CDR3 protein is CASSISYGNSPLHF. The DNA for the CDR3 is TGTGCCAGTAGTATCTCCTACGGGAATTCACCCCTCCACTTT.

A few counts support this clone. The V gene is TRBV7-2, the J gene TRBJ1-2; D might be TRBD1 (6 bases). Germline assignment: CDR1 SGHTA and CDR2 FQGNSA. V lost 5 bases to trimming and J lost 8 bases, with 24 bases between them. The CDR3 contains 16 residues. The CDR3 nucleotides are TGTGCCAGCAGCCCCCTAGGACAGCCATGGCCCTTCGGCTACACCTTC. Protein sequence: CASSPLGQPWPFGYTF.

This clone appeared a single time. This rearrangement joins TRBV7-2 to TRBJ1-2; tentative D call: TRBD1 (5 bases). Per germline, CDR1 SGHTA and CDR2 FQGNSA. V gave up 5 bases and J gave up 1 base, with 14 bases separating them. The CDR3 sequence is 15 residues long. Here the CDR3 DNA reads TGTGCCAGCAGCCAAGCGGGACGCCGTAACTATGGCTACACCTTC. Its translation is CASSQAGRRNYGYTF.

The V call is TRBV5-4, the J call TRBJ2-6; no definite D call. The germline gives CDR1 SGHNT, CDR2 YYREEE (reference sequence). Trimming removed 3 bases at V and 0 bases at J, with 7 bases between. The CDR3 has 15 residues. The CDR3 DNA follows: TGTGCCAGCAGCTCCCCGGGCTCTGGGGCCAACGTCCTGACTTTC. Translation: CASSSPGSGANVLTF. The entire variable domain, with the rest obtained from reference TRBV5-4 and TRBJ2-6, is as follows: ETGVTQSPTHLIKTRGQQVTLRCSSQSGHNTVSWYQQALGQGPQFIFQYYREEENGRGNFPPRFSGLQFPNYSSELNVNALELDDSALYLCASSSPGSGANVLTFGAGSRLTVL.

V gene TRBV19 combines with J gene TRBJ1-5; D may be TRBD1 (5 bases). V was shortened by 0 bases and J by 5 bases, with 14 bases between the two germline ends. The CDR3 is 16 residues long. Germline CDR1 reads LNHDA; CDR2 reads SQIVND (reference sequence). CDR3 region: CASSIDRTRVDQPQHF. DNA for the CDR3: TGTGCCAGTAGTATAGATCGAACCAGGGTTGATCAGCCCCAGCATTTT.

The J gene is TRBJ2-5, the V gene TRBV5-1, with TRBD1 matching over 9 bases. The CDR3 sequence is 15 residues long. V shed 2 bases, J shed 5 bases, and the junction held 7 bases outside the gene matches. Germline CDR1 reads SGHRS; CDR2 reads YFSETQ. The CDR3 loop reads CASSFLQGAEETQYF. The CDR3 DNA reads TGCGCCAGCAGCTTTCTACAGGGGGCGGAGGAGACCCAGTACTTC.

V is TRBV12-5 and J is TRBJ2-4; tentatively, D is TRBD2 (5 bases). The V end was cut by 5 bases, the J end by 0 bases, with 14 bases between. The CDR3 totals 16 residues. The V gene's germline CDR1 is LGHNT and CDR2 FRNRAP. This chain's CDR3 is CASGTGLELAKNIQYF. In DNA, the CDR3 is TGTGCTAGTGGTACCGGACTGGAACTAGCCAAAAACATTCAGTACTTC.

The V call is TRBV11-3, the J call TRBJ1-1; D is uncertain. Germline CDR1 and CDR2: SGHNT and YENEEA. The CDR3 spans 13 residues. Trimming took 0 bases from V and 0 from J, leaving 2 bases between them. The chain's CDR3 is CASSLDMNTEAFF. The CDR3 DNA reads TGTGCCAGCAGCTTAGACATGAACACTGAAGCTTTCTTT.

The genes are TRBV5-1 and TRBJ2-3; 10 nucleotides match TRBD2. CDR1 and CDR2 from the germline V gene are SGHRS and YFSETQ. This CDR3 comprises 15 residues. Trimming removed 2 bases from V and 5 bases from J; junction bases left unmatched: 5. The chain's CDR3 is CASSFLAGAGDTQYF. The CDR3 region has the DNA TGCGCCAGCAGCTTCCTAGCGGGGGCCGGAGATACGCAGTATTTT.

The CDR3 DNA reads TGCGCCAGCAGCCAAGTCCCCACCAGCGGGGGGGCTGGCGGGGAGCTGTTTTTT. Residues: CASSQVPTSGGAGGELFF. The chain employs TRBV4-1 and TRBJ2-2; 10 bases are shared with TRBD2. The V segment lost 1 base and the J segment 7 bases; nucleotides outside the gene matches: 12. The CDR3 has 18 residues. Germline CDR1 MGHRA, CDR2 YSYEKL.

The table lists this clone with a count of one. This sequence joins TRBV14 and TRBJ2-3; weak D call: TRBD2 (5 bases). This CDR3 contains 14 residues. Germline V gives CDR1 SGHDN, CDR2 FVKESK. Trimming cost V 1 base and J 6 bases, with 11 bases left between them. The DNA of the CDR3 is TGTGCCAGCAGCCAAGCTCTAGCCCCGGATACGCAGTATTTT. Protein product: CASSQALAPDTQYF.

The CDR3 reads CASSPGQVPNTEAFF. The CDR3 DNA reads as TGTGCCAGCAGTCCCGGACAAGTGCCGAACACTGAAGCTTTCTTT. The chain uses TRBV6-2 or TRBV6-3 and TRBJ1-1, with D possibly matching TRBD1 (5 bases). Trimming stripped 5 bases from V and 1 base from J, with 14 bases between. Germline V gene lookup returns CDR1 MNHEY and CDR2 SVGEGT. This CDR3 has 15 residues.

The J gene is TRBJ2-2, the V gene TRBV5-4, with D hard to call. The CDR3 covers 15 residues. Per germline, CDR1 SGHNT and CDR2 YYREEE (reference sequence). Trimming stripped 0 bases from V and 1 base from J, with 7 bases between. The CDR3 is CASSLDSGNTGELFF. DNA of the CDR3: TGTGCCAGCAGCTTGGACAGTGGGAACACCGGGGAGCTGTTTTTT.

The chain links TRBV5-1 to TRBJ1-1; D gene ambiguous. V lost 4 bases, J lost 1 base, and 14 bases lay in between. Germline CDR1 is SGHRS and CDR2 is YFSETQ. The CDR3 extends over 15 amino acids. CDR3 protein: CASSLLGSQNTEAFF. In DNA form, the CDR3 reads TGCGCCAGCAGCCTCCTGGGCAGTCAGAACACTGAAGCTTTCTTT.

The V call is TRBV5-4, the J call TRBJ2-3; D is perhaps TRBD2 (6 bases). The length of the CDR3 is 14 residues. Germline V gene sequence: CDR1 SGHNT, CDR2 YYREEE (reference sequence). V lost 0 bases and J lost 3, with 8 bases in between. The chain's CDR3 is CASSLGRGTDTQYF. CDR3 DNA sequence: TGTGCCAGCAGCTTGGGGCGGGGAACAGATACGCAGTATTTT. The complete variable domain, with remaining parts taken from reference TRBV5-4 and TRBJ2-3, reads ETGVTQSPTHLIKTRGQQVTLRCSSQSGHNTVSWYQQALGQGPQFIFQYYREEENGRGNFPPRFSGLQFPNYSSELNVNALELDDSALYLCASSLGRGTDTQYFGPGTRLTVL.

The gene calls are TRBV24-1 and TRBJ2-1, with D perhaps matching TRBD2 (6 bases). Trimming took off 9 bases at V and 3 bases at J, with 17 bases between the two ends. From germline, CDR1 is KGHDR and CDR2 SFDVKD. The CDR3 has 15 residues. This CDR3 is CATEARTGVYNEQFF. CDR3 nucleotides: TGTGCCACCGAAGCCCGGACGGGAGTCTACAATGAGCAGTTCTTC.

The chain's CDR3 is CASSGSGGRSYNEQFF. DNA of the CDR3: TGTGCCAGCAGTGGAAGCGGGGGGAGGTCCTACAATGAGCAGTTCTTC. The genes are TRBV2 and TRBJ2-1; TRBD2 aligns across 9 bases. CDR3 length: 16 residues. V lost 4 bases and J lost 1; bases outside the gene matches: 5. Germline values: CDR1 SNHLY, CDR2 FYNNEI.

The rearrangement links TRBV5-4 to TRBJ2-7; D may be TRBD1 (5 bases). V lost 4 bases and J lost 3, with 17 bases in between. Per germline, CDR1 SGHNT and CDR2 YYREEE (reference sequence). The CDR3 consists of 15 residues. The CDR3 is CASSLSVGRDYEQYF. For the CDR3, the DNA is TGTGCCAGCAGCCTGAGTGTTGGCAGGGACTACGAGCAGTACTTC.

The rearrangement uses TRBV18 and TRBJ1-4; no firm D call. Germline V gene lookup returns CDR1 KGHSH and CDR2 LQKENI. The ends were cut back, 3 bases at V and 6 bases at J, with 11 bases in the middle. CDR3 size: 14 residues. The chain's CDR3 is CASSPLGQDEKLFF. The CDR3 bases are TGTGCCAGCTCACCCTTGGGCCAAGATGAAAAACTGTTTTTT.

The CDR3 spells CASGRGTSFDEQFF. In DNA, the CDR3 is TGTGCCAGCGGCCGAGGGACTAGCTTCGATGAGCAGTTCTTC. The J gene is TRBJ2-1, the V gene TRBV9, with TRBD2 matching 9 bases. J gave up 8 bases and V 7 bases, and 10 bases lay outside the gene matches. The CDR3 is 14 residues long. From germline, CDR1 is SGDLS and CDR2 YYNGEE.

This clone was detected only a few times. The gene calls are TRBV6-5 and TRBJ1-6; the D is unclear. Trimming cost V 7 bases and J 10 bases, with 17 bases left between them. The germline V gene has CDR1 MNHEY and CDR2 SVGAGI. This CDR3 region has 14 residues. The CDR3 DNA reads as TGTGCCAGCACCCCTCGAGCGGATAGCTCACCCCTCCACTTT. It specifies CASTPRADSSPLHF.

This clone has just a few counts. The V gene is TRBV6-5, the J gene TRBJ1-2, with 8 nucleotides matching TRBD1. With 2 bases clipped from V and 4 bases from J, the junction kept 9 bases outside the gene matches. Germline V CDR1 and CDR2: MNHEY, SVGAGI. The CDR3 totals 16 residues. The CDR3 spells CASSYTTGGIIYGYTF. CDR3 nucleotides: TGTGCCAGCAGTTACACTACAGGGGGGATAATCTATGGCTACACCTTC.

Only one count was recorded for this clone. The chain links TRBV18 to TRBJ1-1; possible D gene TRBD1, 6 bases. Germline assignment: CDR1 KGHSH and CDR2 LQKENI. V was pared by 4 bases and J by 4 bases, with 13 bases between. This CDR3 is built from 14 residues. The CDR3 loop is CASSLNGGATEAFF. The CDR3 DNA reads as TGTGCCAGCTCACTAAACGGGGGGGCCACTGAAGCTTTCTTT.

This clone showed up just once. The chain recombines TRBV4-3 with TRBJ2-7; 8 bases agree with TRBD1. V was pared by 4 bases and J by 3 bases, with 8 bases of the junction left unmatched. This CDR3 comprises 15 residues. Looked up from germline, CDR1 is LGHNA and CDR2 is YSLEER. The CDR3 sequence: CASSPAGQGFYEQYF. In nucleotides, the CDR3 is TGCGCCAGCAGCCCAGCCGGACAGGGATTCTACGAGCAGTACTTC.

The chain carries TRBV7-2 and TRBJ2-7; 12 bases line up with TRBD2. Germline CDR1 is SGHTA and CDR2 is FQGNSA. Trimming removed 5 bases from V and 4 bases from J; junction bases left unmatched: 6. This CDR3 is built from 15 residues. The chain's CDR3 is CASSDRLAGAYEQYF. The CDR3 coding sequence is TGTGCCAGCAGCGATCGACTAGCGGGGGCATACGAGCAGTACTTC.

The CDR3 loop reads CASTWGGQGYGYTF. CDR3 nucleotide sequence: TGTGCCAGCACCTGGGGGGGACAGGGTTATGGCTACACCTTC. This chain joins TRBV11-3 and TRBJ1-2; TRBD1 aligns across 9 bases. Germline CDR1 SGHNT, CDR2 YENEEA. Trimming removed 7 bases from V and 5 bases from J; junction bases left unmatched: 8. This CDR3 contains 14 residues.